The entry below describes one T cell receptor beta chain. Its antigen is not known. This entry is derived from a study of blood T cells in healthy people across ages. Broader study findings: Lack of knowledge of donor CMV status possibly confounded expanded clonotype changes.

Trimming removed 5 bases at V and 0 bases at J, with 11 bases between. There are 14 residues in the CDR3. The germline CDR1 and CDR2 sequences are MNHEY and SVGAGI. Collection of 8.5 to 10 milliliters of peripheral blood was performed for each donor. PBMCs were isolated at a quantity of at least 7 million per sample. Using a J-beta primer mix together with a sample-barcoded 5' primer, a second PCR was run for roughly 6 to 12 cycles. TCRdb fed the 5' RACE reads into MiXCR, producing one record per CDR3 protein. The repertoire holds 870,000 or so distinct CDR3 sequences, with more than 25% as singletons.

The chain uses TRBV6-5 and TRBJ2-7; D is ambiguous. Sequencing was done on a sample of blood. The clonotype originates from a woman aged 80 or over in good health. For the CDR3, the DNA is TGTGCCAGCAGTCGGACGAAGACCTCCTACGAGCAGTACTTC. Protein sequence: CASSRTKTSYEQYF.